A single T cell receptor (beta chain) is shown here with its context. Its target antigen remains unknown. No base-level quality is on record; no much larger clone is a single base apart. According to the study, the label for this sample's time point signals: about 25 weeks on oral tofacitinib. In the paper's terms, the treatment or condition label means: oral pan-JAK inhibitor, 5-10 mg twice daily. Peripheral blood and lesional scalp punch biopsies were obtained from patients with alopecia areata. After PBMCs were isolated by density centrifugation and stained for CD3, CD4 and CD8, a FACSAria was used to sort CD4+ and CD8+ T cells. The sample originates from a study of CD8+ T cells in alopecia areata (dated by TCRdb to the late 2010s). Regarding the complete study: The treated patients, all with moderate-to-severe alopecia areata, were enrolled in an open-label pilot trial of oral tofacitinib given at 5 to 10 mg twice daily. Tofacitinib was administered for 6 to 18 months, and 6 months of follow-up off drug were then conducted to assess delayed response and recurrence. The SALT score, which quantifies the percentage of affected scalp surface area, was used to measure disease severity in treated patients. High-throughput TCRbeta sequencing was used to examine T cell clonal expansion in alopecia areata in both the C3H/HeJ mouse model and human patients. Human TCRbeta sequencing covered scalp tissue and sorted CD4+ and CD8+ peripheral blood T cells from patchy and totalis/universalis alopecia areata patients and healthy controls. Biopsies were taken from tofacitinib-treated patients at baseline and at 4 and 24 weeks of treatment, and a later scalp biopsy was taken in several of the tofacitinib-treated patients. Scalp clonality was compared among normal scalp (n=4), patchy alopecia areata scalp (n=8), and alopecia totalis/universalis scalp (n=8). The RNA source kit depended on sample type: the PAXgene miRNA kit for fixed scalp, the miRNeasy kit for PBMCs, and the RNeasy kit for mouse skin. Amplification of TCRbeta CDR3 regions was done by immunoSEQ multiplex PCR using 35 Vbeta forward primers and 13 Jbeta reverse primers.

CDR1 and CDR2 were assigned from the germline V gene as LGHNA and YSLEER. Here V drops 0 bases and J drops 8 bases, and the junction holds 9 bases not matched to any gene. The CDR3 runs 15 residues from the cysteine to the phenylalanine. Solely the CDR3 DNA is kept, with 45 bases framed from the first base. The library was built by means of the immunoSEQ multiplex PCR assay. RNA was extracted from all samples and reverse transcribed into cDNA as template for TCR sequencing. First-strand cDNA was synthesized using SuperScript III with a 2:1 mix of oligo-dT and random hexamers. A synthetic immune receptor repertoire was used to measure amplification bias, and any remaining bias was corrected computationally. The authors' pipeline ran thus. Raw reads were preprocessed to remove errors, and CDR3 was defined according to IMGT conventions as the region from the conserved cysteine to phenylalanine. Clonality was calculated as 1 minus Shannon entropy normalized by log2 of the number of productive unique TCRs. CD4 or CD8 identity of scalp clones was inferred by cross-referencing scalp TCRbeta sequences with sorted blood CD4 and CD8 repertoires. TCRdb stores this immuneACCESS table with in-frame sequences only. Part of the clones is absent; in the studies checked, under half of the shortfall reflects unresolved V genes, and no reason is known for the rest. Clonal size and the V and J genes are those of that table, whereas D and trimming came from the DNA. This sample comprises some 180,000 clones, about 55% of them detected only once. Roughly 10% of the sample lies in the top ten.

Broad study findings and their caveats: Tofacitinib significantly lowered scalp clonality and the number of expanded CD8+ clones among the top 100 scalp clones. Scalp TCR repertoire analysis is complicated because resident alphabeta T cells in normal human skin are also sequenced, whereas mouse skin is dominated by gammadelta T cells. The treated cohort was small, with a single nonresponder, so links between baseline CD8+ expansion and response need larger studies. Compared with normal scalp, lesional scalp had higher clonality and more expanded CD8+ clones, particularly in alopecia totalis/universalis, a pattern that suggests antigenic drive. Shared TCR sequences between patients were less evident than in mice, which may be partly attributable to HLA diversity in the patient population. Many expanded lesional clones persisted in scalp and blood during tofacitinib treatment, which may partly explain relapse after stopping treatment.

This specimen consisted of CD8+ T cells sorted from blood, obtained at week 24, from a patient treated with tofacitinib. This chain joins TRBV4-3 to TRBJ1-2, with 7 junctional bases fitting TRBD1. The clonotype was recovered from a human donor with alopecia areata. The CDR3 here reads CASSQDPKGAKGYTF. The sequenced DNA is TGCGCCAGCAGCCAAGATCCGAAGGGGGCGAAGGGCTACACCTTC.